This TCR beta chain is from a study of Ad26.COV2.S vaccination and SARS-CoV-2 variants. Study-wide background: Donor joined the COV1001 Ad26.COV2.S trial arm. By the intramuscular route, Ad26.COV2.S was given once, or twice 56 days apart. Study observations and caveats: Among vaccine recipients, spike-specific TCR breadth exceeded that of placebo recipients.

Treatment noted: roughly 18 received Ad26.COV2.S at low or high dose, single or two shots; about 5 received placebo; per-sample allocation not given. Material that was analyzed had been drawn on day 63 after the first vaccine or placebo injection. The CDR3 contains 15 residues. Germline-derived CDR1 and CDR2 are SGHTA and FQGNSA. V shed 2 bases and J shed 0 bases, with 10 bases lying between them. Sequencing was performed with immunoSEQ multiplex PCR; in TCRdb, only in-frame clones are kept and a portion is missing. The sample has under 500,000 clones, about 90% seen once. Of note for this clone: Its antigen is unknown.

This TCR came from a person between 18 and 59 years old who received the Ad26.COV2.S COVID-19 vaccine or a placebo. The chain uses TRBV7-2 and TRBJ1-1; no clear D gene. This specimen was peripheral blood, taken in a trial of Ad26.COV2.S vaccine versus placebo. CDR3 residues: CASSLLSRLNTEAFF. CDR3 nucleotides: TGTGCCAGCAGCTTACTGAGCCGGCTGAACACTGAAGCTTTCTTT.